This T cell receptor (beta chain) came from a study of cytomegalovirus exposure and HLA in healthy donors. Only a few counts were recorded for this clone. The CDR3 contains 12 residues. V lost 10 bases to trimming and J lost 5 bases, with 15 bases between them. Germline CDR1 MNHNY, CDR2 SVGAGI (reference sequence). PCR involved 60 Vbeta and 13 Jbeta primers. Assay used: immunoSEQ multiplex PCR; TCRdb lists only in-frame clones, some missing. Counted here are approximately 210,000 clones, 79% occurring once; the ten biggest clones make up around 1.4%. The TCR originated in a girl aged 5-17 years in good health and CMV-seropositive. The source material was PBMCs. This sequence joins TRBV6-6 and TRBJ2-7; D is possibly TRBD1 (6 bases). The CDR3: CATTTGSHEQYF. The CDR3 DNA follows: TGTGCCACCACGACAGGTTCCCACGAGCAGTACTTC.